This T cell receptor beta chain was obtained from a study of T cells in localized non-small cell lung cancer. Only in-frame clones appear in the TCRdb table, and some are missing; sequencing was by immunoSEQ multiplex PCR. The sample includes about 21,000 clones, over 75% of them seen just once. This CDR3 is built from 13 residues. Trimming left V 4 bases short and J 3 bases short, with 10 bases between. Germline loops: CDR1 SGHRS, CDR2 YFSETQ. Overall study results and limits: In uninvolved adjacent lung, T cell clonality reached its highest value, exceeding tumor. Researchers found a median approximately 50 of the top 100 tumor clones in adjacent lung.

Comments on this clone: Its antigen is currently unknown.

This specimen was peripheral blood mononuclear cells, taken before any cancer treatment. The V and J genes are TRBV5-1 and TRBJ1-1; a possible D gene is TRBD1 (5 bases). The sequence derives from a male donor older than 55 with stage II lung adenocarcinoma. The CDR3 sequence: CASSQGGYTEAFF. CDR3 nucleotides: TGCGCCAGCAGCCAGGGCGGGTACACTGAAGCTTTCTTT. The full variable domain, rest sourced from reference TRBV5-1 and TRBJ1-1, is KAGVTQTPRYLIKTRGQQVTLSCSPISGHRSVSWYQQTPGQGLQFLFEYFSETQRNKGNFPGRFSGRQFSNSRSEMNVSTLELGDSALYLCASSQGGYTEAFFGQGTRLTVV.